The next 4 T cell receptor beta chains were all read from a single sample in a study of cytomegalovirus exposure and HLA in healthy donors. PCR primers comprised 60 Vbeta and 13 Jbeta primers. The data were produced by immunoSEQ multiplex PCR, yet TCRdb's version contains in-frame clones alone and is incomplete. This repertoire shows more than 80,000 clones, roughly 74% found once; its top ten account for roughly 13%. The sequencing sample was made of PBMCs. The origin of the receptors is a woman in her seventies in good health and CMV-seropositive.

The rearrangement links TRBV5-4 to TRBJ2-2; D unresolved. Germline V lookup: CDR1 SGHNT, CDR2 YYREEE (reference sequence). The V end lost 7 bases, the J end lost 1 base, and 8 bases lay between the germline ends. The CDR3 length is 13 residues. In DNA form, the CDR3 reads TGTGCCAGCGGTCTCGGGAACACCGGGGAGCTGTTTTTT. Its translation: CASGLGNTGELFF.

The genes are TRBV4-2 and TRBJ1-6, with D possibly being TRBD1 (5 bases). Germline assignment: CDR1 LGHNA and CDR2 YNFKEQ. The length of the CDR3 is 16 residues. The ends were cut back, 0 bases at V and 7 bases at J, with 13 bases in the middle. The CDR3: CASSQDRTLLNSPLHF. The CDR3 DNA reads TGTGCCAGCAGCCAAGATAGGACACTATTAAATTCACCCCTCCACTTT.

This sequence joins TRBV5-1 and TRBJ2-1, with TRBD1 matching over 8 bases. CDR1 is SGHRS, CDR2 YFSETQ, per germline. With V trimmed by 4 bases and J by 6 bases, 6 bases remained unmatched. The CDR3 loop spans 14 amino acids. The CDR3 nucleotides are TGCGCCAGCAGCATTAATACAGGGGGCAATGAGCAGTTCTTC. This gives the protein CASSINTGGNEQFF.

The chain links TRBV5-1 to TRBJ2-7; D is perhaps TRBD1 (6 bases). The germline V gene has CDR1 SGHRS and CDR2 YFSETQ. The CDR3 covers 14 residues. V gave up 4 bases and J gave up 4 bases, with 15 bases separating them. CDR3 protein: CASSTQTGSYEQYF. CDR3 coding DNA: TGCGCCAGCAGCACCCAGACAGGTTCGTACGAGCAGTACTTC.